This passage covers 18 T cell receptor beta chains from one sample sequenced in a study of early T cells in non-severe SARS-CoV-2 infection. MiXCR, applied by TCRdb to the 5' RACE reads, yields one record per CDR3 protein. The sample carries tens of thousands of distinct CDR3 sequences, around 12% recorded once. Sample: whole blood, taken at baseline. These receptors all come from an adult who was a healthcare worker with PCR-confirmed SARS-CoV-2 infection or an uninfected control (not recorded which).

This clonotype was seen ten or more times. The gene calls are TRBV4-2 and TRBJ2-7; D is undetermined. This CDR3 spans 15 amino acids. Between the trimmed V and J ends, which lost 3 bases and 2 bases, there was a span of 14 bases. Germline assignment: CDR1 LGHNA and CDR2 YNFKEQ. For the CDR3, the DNA is TGTGCCAGCAGCCACTCCACTGACGAGGCCTACGAGCAGTACTTC. This gives the protein CASSHSTDEAYEQYF.

The CDR3 region has the DNA TGTGCCAGCAGTGTGAGGGGGCCTAGCTCTGGGGCCAACGTCCTGACTTTC. This sequence encodes CASSVRGPSSGANVLTF. The J gene is TRBJ2-6, the V gene TRBV2, with 7 bases aligning to TRBD1. V lost 4 bases to trimming and J lost 0 bases; unmatched junction nucleotides: 6. The CDR3 extends over 17 amino acids. Germline-derived CDR1 and CDR2 are SNHLY and FYNNEI.

This clonotype occurred many times. The rearrangement joins TRBV20-1 to TRBJ2-2; no clear D. Germline assignment: CDR1 DFQATT and CDR2 SNEGSKA (reference sequence). The CDR3 contains 16 residues. Trimming left V 0 bases short and J 2 bases short, with 13 bases between. The CDR3 DNA sequence: TGCAGTGCTAGAGATCCTAATCAGTTAAACACCGGGGAGCTGTTTTTT. Its translation: CSARDPNQLNTGELFF.

This clonotype ranks as medium-sized. The chain links TRBV27 to TRBJ2-6, with D perhaps TRBD1 (5 bases). This CDR3 has 15 amino acids. In germline, CDR1 is MNHEY, CDR2 SMNVEV (reference sequence). The V end was cut by 6 bases, the J end by 1 base, with 10 bases between. CDR3 nucleotide sequence: TGTGCCAGCAGCCCGACAGAATCTGGGGCCAACGTCCTGACTTTC. It yields the protein CASSPTESGANVLTF.

The V and J genes are TRBV5-6 and TRBJ1-5; D gene ambiguous. This CDR3 is built from 14 residues. Per the germline V gene, CDR1 is SGHDT and CDR2 is YYEEEE. V gave up 0 bases and J gave up 1 base, with 5 bases separating them. CDR3 DNA sequence: TGTGCCAGCAGCTTGGGTTTGAGCAATCAGCCCCAGCATTTT. Amino acids: CASSLGLSNQPQHF.

The sample holds a few counts of this clonotype. The chain joins TRBV4-3 to TRBJ2-7; 9 bases are shared with TRBD2. CDR1 and CDR2 (germline): LGHNA, YSLEER. This CDR3 contains 15 residues. V lost 1 base, J lost 5 bases, and 6 bases stayed unmatched. The CDR3: CASSQVAGGQDEQYF. The CDR3 coding sequence is TGCGCCAGCAGCCAAGTCGCGGGAGGGCAGGACGAGCAGTACTTC.

The rearrangement uses TRBV29-1 and TRBJ1-1; TRBD1 aligns across 7 bases. The CDR3 length is 13 residues. After removal of 7 bases from V and 0 bases from J, the junction contained 5 bases not matched to a gene. CDR1 is SQVTM and CDR2 is ANQGSEA in the germline V gene. The CDR3 loop reads CSAGTDLNTEAFF. The CDR3 DNA sequence: TGCAGCGCTGGGACAGATTTGAACACTGAAGCTTTCTTT.

The V and J genes are TRBV10-2 and TRBJ2-1, with D possibly matching TRBD2 (5 bases). The CDR3 runs to 11 residues. V lost 8 bases, J lost 6 bases, and 8 bases lay in between. CDR1 is WSHSY, CDR2 SAAADI, per germline. The CDR3 nucleotides read TGCGCCAGCCGGGATTCCAATGAGCAGTTCTTC. Its translation: CASRDSNEQFF.

The chain combines TRBV11-2 with TRBJ2-1; no reliable D call. Per the germline V gene, CDR1 is SGHAT and CDR2 is FQNNGV. V dropped 6 bases and J dropped 4 bases, with 7 bases sitting between them. The CDR3 totals 12 residues. CDR3 region: CASRGRYNEQFF. As DNA, the CDR3 is TGTGCCAGCAGAGGCCGTTACAATGAGCAGTTCTTC.

The chain joins TRBV6-1 to TRBJ1-2; 10 bases agree with TRBD1. V lost 5 bases, J lost 3 bases, and 3 bases stayed unmatched. CDR3 length: 14 amino acids. Germline V CDR1 and CDR2: MNHNS, SASEGT. The DNA for the CDR3 is TGTGCCAGCAGTTTCGGGACAGGGGACTATGGCTACACCTTC. Its translation is CASSFGTGDYGYTF.

This CDR3 is CSISPGGYTF. Here the CDR3 DNA reads TGCAGCATTTCTCCTGGGGGCTACACCTTC. The rearrangement joins TRBV29-1 to TRBJ1-2; D is unresolved. Germline CDR1 is SQVTM and CDR2 is ANQGSEA. Trimming removed 8 bases at V and 8 bases at J, with 12 bases between. The CDR3 length is 10 residues.

The V call is TRBV20-1, the J call TRBJ2-5; TRBD2 aligns across 13 bases. CDR3 size: 14 residues. CDR1 and CDR2 (germline): DFQATT, SNEGSKA (reference sequence). V dropped 5 bases and J dropped 6; count of bases not matched to a gene: 6. The CDR3 DNA is TGCAGTGCTTCGACTAGCGGGAGGTTGAAGACCCAGTACTTC. This encodes CSASTSGRLKTQYF.

This clonotype was recorded many times. This sequence joins TRBV7-9 and TRBJ1-1; 7 bases align to TRBD1. V trimming: 5 bases; J trimming: 5 bases; junction bases outside the gene matches: 2. Germline CDR1 is SEHNR and CDR2 is FQNEAQ (reference sequence). CDR3 length equals 12 residues. CDR3 nucleotide sequence: TGTGCCAGCAGCCCACAGGGGACTGAAGCTTTCTTT. Its protein product is CASSPQGTEAFF. Complete variable domain (other parts from reference TRBV7-9 and TRBJ1-1): DTGVSQNPRHKITKRGQNVTFRCDPISEHNRLYWYRQTLGQGPEFLTYFQNEAQLEKSRLLSDRFSAERPKGSFSTLEIQRTEQGDSAMYLCASSPQGTEAFFGQGTRLTVV.

This chain links TRBV28 with TRBJ2-7; D may be TRBD1 (6 bases). Per the germline V gene, CDR1 is MDHEN and CDR2 is SYDVKM. This CDR3 is built from 17 residues. Between the trimmed V and J ends, which lost 5 bases and 5 bases, there was a span of 25 bases. The CDR3 DNA sequence: TGTGCCAGCAGTGGTATTGGGGTAAACAGGGCGACGGACGAGCAGTACTTC. Translating it yields CASSGIGVNRATDEQYF.

V gene TRBV20-1 combines with J gene TRBJ2-5, with 7 bases identical to TRBD2. Trimming removed 3 bases from V and 2 bases from J; junction bases left unmatched: 0. In germline, CDR1 is DFQATT, CDR2 SNEGSKA (reference sequence). The CDR3 has 12 amino acids. The CDR3 spells CSARGGQETQYF. Here the CDR3 DNA reads TGCAGTGCTAGGGGGGGGCAAGAGACCCAGTACTTC.

The gene calls are TRBV6-1 and TRBJ2-5; maybe TRBD2 (5 bases). V shed 3 bases and J shed 4 bases, with 15 bases lying between them. Germline CDR1 reads MNHNS; CDR2 reads SASEGT. The CDR3 has 15 residues. In DNA, the CDR3 is TGTGCCAGCAGTGATTCAGGCGGACTGGGAGAGACCCAGTACTTC. Amino acid sequence: CASSDSGGLGETQYF.

This clonotype came up once. The V gene is TRBV4-1, the J gene TRBJ2-1, with D maybe TRBD2 (6 bases). V lost 1 base and J 0 bases, leaving 19 bases between the germline ends. The CDR3 spans 19 residues. Germline V gives CDR1 MGHRA, CDR2 YSYEKL. Here the CDR3 reads CASSQVGTGGVGSYNEQFF. DNA of the CDR3: TGCGCCAGCAGCCAAGTGGGGACTGGAGGTGTGGGCTCCTACAATGAGCAGTTCTTC.

This clonotype showed up just a few times. J is TRBJ2-1 and V is TRBV20-1; unclear D gene. V was clipped by 0 bases and J by 9 bases, with 6 bases between them. Germline CDR1 is DFQATT and CDR2 is SNEGSKA (reference sequence). The CDR3 consists of 11 residues. CDR3: CSARDWAEQFF. As DNA, the CDR3 is TGCAGTGCTAGAGATTGGGCTGAGCAGTTCTTC.